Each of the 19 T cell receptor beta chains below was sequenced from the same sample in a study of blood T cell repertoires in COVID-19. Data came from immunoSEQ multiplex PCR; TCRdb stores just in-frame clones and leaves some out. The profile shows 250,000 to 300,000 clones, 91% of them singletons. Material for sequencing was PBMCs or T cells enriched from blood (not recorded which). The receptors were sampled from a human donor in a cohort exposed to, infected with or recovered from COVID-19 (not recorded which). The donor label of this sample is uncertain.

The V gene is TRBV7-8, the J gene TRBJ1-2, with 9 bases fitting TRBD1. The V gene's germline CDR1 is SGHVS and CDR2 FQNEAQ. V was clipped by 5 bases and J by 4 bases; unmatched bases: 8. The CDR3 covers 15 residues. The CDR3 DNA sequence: TGTGCCAGCAGCCTCGGGACAGGGAGTTCCTATGGCTACACCTTC. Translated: CASSLGTGSSYGYTF.

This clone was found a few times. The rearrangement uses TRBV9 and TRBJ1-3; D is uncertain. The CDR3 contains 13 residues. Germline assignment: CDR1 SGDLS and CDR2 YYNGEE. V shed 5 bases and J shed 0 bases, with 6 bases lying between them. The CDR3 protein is CASRSLSGNTIYF. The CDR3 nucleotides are TGTGCCAGCAGGTCTCTCTCTGGAAACACCATATATTTT.

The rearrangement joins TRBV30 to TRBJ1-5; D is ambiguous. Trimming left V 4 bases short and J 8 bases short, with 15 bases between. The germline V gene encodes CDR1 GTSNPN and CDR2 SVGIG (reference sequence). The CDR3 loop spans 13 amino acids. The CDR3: CAWNRIYAEPQHF. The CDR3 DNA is TGTGCCTGGAACCGAATCTACGCGGAGCCCCAGCATTTT.

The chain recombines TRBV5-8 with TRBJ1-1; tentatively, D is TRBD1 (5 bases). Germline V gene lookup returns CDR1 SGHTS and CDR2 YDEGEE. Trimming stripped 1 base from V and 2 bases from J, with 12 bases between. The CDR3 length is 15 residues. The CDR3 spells CASSLLGEGNTEAFF. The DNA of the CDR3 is TGTGCCAGCAGCTTGTTGGGGGAGGGAAACACTGAAGCTTTCTTT.

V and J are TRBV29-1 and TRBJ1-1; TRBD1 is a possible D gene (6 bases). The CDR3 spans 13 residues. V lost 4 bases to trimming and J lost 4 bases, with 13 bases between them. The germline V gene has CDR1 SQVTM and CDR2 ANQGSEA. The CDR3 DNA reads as TGCAGCGTTGGGCGGGGGGCGACCACTGAAGCTTTCTTT. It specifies CSVGRGATTEAFF.

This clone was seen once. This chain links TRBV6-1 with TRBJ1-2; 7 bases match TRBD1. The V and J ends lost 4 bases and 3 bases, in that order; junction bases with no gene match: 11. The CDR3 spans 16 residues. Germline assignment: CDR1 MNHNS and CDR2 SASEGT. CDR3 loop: CASSGQLGQPDYGYTF. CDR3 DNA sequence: TGTGCCAGCAGTGGACAGCTGGGACAGCCTGACTATGGCTACACCTTC.

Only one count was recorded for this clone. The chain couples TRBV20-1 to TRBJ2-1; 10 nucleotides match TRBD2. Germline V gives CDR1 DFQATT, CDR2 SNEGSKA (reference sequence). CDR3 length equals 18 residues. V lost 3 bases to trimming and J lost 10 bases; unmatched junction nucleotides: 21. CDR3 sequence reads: CSASRASGGRGERGEQFF. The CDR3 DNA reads TGCAGTGCTAGTCGCGCTAGCGGGGGCCGCGGGGAGCGGGGGGAGCAGTTCTTC.

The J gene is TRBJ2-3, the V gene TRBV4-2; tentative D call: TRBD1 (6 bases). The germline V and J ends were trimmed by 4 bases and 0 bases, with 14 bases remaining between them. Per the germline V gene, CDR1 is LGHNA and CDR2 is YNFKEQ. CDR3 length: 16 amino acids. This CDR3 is CASSREQGPSTDTQYF. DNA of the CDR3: TGTGCCAGCAGCCGAGAACAGGGCCCTAGCACAGATACGCAGTATTTT.

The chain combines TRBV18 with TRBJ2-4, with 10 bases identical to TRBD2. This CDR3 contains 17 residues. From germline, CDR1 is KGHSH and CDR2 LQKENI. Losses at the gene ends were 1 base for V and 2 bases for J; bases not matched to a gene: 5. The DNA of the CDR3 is TGTGCCAGCTCACCACTAGCGGGGGGACTAACCAAAAACATTCAGTACTTC. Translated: CASSPLAGGLTKNIQYF.

CDR3: CAIREDSYNSPLHF. The DNA for the CDR3 is TGTGCCATCAGGGAGGACAGCTATAATTCACCCCTCCACTTT. The chain is built from TRBV10-3 and TRBJ1-6; D is perhaps TRBD1 (6 bases). Between the trimmed V and J ends, which lost 6 bases and 3 bases, there was a span of 9 bases. This CDR3 contains 14 residues. CDR1 ENHRY and CDR2 SYGVKD come from the germline V gene.

Here the CDR3 reads CASSYGGSNTEAFF. CDR3 nucleotide sequence: TGTGCCAGCAGTTACGGGGGGTCGAACACTGAAGCTTTCTTT. The gene calls are TRBV6-5 and TRBJ1-1, with a weak D call TRBD1 (5 bases). Germline V gene sequence: CDR1 MNHEY, CDR2 SVGAGI. CDR3 length: 14 amino acids. V was pared by 2 bases and J by 1 base, with 8 bases between.

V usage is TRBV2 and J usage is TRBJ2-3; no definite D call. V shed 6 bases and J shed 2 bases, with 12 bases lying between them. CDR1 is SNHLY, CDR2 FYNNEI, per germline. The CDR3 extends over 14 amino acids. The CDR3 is CASRLRSSTDTQYF. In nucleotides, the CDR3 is TGTGCCAGCAGACTCCGCTCCTCCACAGATACGCAGTATTTT. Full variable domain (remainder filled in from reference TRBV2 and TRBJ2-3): EPEVTQTPSHQVTQMGQEVILRCVPISNHLYFYWYRQILGQKVEFLVSFYNNEISEKSEIFDDQFSVERPDGSNFTLKIRSTKLEDSAMYFCASRLRSSTDTQYFGPGTRLTVL.

The CDR3 DNA reads as TGTGCCAGCAGTCGCGCCCCGGGGACTGAAGCTTTCTTT. It is translated as CASSRAPGTEAFF. This chain uses TRBV9 with TRBJ1-1; D not certain. Trimming took off 5 bases at V and 5 bases at J, with 13 bases between the two ends. Germline V gene lookup returns CDR1 SGDLS and CDR2 YYNGEE. The CDR3 sequence is 13 residues long.

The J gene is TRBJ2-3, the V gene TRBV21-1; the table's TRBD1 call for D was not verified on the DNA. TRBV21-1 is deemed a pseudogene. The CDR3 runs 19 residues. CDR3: CASSKVNFSDQGSTDTQYF. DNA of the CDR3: TGTGCCAGCAGCAAAGTCAATTTCTCAGACCAGGGATCGACAGATACGCAGTATTTT.

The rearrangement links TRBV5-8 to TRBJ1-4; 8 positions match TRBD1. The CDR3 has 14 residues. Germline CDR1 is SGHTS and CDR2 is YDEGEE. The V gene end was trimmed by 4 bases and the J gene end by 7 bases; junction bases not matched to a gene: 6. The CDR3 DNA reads TGTGCCAGCAGCACTGGGACAGGCGGTGAAAAACTGTTTTTT. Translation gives CASSTGTGGEKLFF.

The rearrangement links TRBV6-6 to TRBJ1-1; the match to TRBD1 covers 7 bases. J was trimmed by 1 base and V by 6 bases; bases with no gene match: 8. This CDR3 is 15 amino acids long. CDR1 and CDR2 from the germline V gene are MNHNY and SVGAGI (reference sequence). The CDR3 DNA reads TGTGCCAGCAGCACTTCAGGGGGGAGGAACACTGAAGCTTTCTTT. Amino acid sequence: CASSTSGGRNTEAFF.

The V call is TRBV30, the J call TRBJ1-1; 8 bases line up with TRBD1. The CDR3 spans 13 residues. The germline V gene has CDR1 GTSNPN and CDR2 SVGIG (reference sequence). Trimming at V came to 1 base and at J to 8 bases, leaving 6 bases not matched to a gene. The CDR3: CAWSDYRGMEAFF. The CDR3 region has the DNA TGTGCCTGGAGTGACTACAGGGGGATGGAAGCTTTCTTT.

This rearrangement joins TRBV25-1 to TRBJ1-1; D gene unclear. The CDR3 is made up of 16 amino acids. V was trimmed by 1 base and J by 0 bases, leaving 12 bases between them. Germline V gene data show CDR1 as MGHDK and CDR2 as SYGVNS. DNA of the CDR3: TGTGCCAGCAGTGAATTCGGAGGGCCCGTGAACACTGAAGCTTTCTTT. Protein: CASSEFGGPVNTEAFF.

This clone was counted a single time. CDR3 coding DNA: TGTGCCAGCAGCCCCACAGGGGGCGTTAGCTACGAGCAGTACTTC. Protein: CASSPTGGVSYEQYF. V and J are TRBV7-2 and TRBJ2-7; 9 bases align to TRBD1. The CDR3 sequence is 15 residues long. V gave up 5 bases and J gave up 3 bases; unmatched junction bases: 8. In germline, CDR1 is SGHTA, CDR2 FQGNSA.